This TCR beta chain was recovered during a study of lymphopenia after photon versus proton radiotherapy. Whole-study findings and limits: Photon-treated patients lost naive T cells and TCR diversity; proton-treated stayed stable.

Here immunoSEQ multiplex PCR was the method, and the copy in TCRdb shows in-frame clones only, minus some. The data show 13,000 or so clones, with roughly 90% seen just once and approximately 3% held by the top ten. Points on this clone: The antigen is undetermined.

The clonotype was recovered from a man aged 55 to 70 with pancreatic cancer. Sequencing was performed on peripheral blood, taken from a patient treated with proton-based radiotherapy.

The CDR3 DNA is TGTGCCAGCAGTTTTTTGCCGACGGGGCTTGGGGCCAACGTCCTGACTTTC. Translating gives CASSFLPTGLGANVLTF. The chain joins TRBV27 to TRBJ2-6; D might be TRBD1 or TRBD2, each matching 5 bases. This CDR3 is 17 amino acids long. Trimming took off 3 bases at V and 3 bases at J, with 15 bases between the two ends. From germline, CDR1 is MNHEY and CDR2 SMNVEV (reference sequence). Combining the CDR3 with reference TRBV27 and TRBJ2-6 gives the whole variable domain EAQVTQNPRYLITVTGKKLTVTCSQNMNHEYMSWYRQDPGLGLRQIYYSMNVEVTDKGDVPEGYKVSRKEKRNFPLILESPSPNQTSLYFCASSFLPTGLGANVLTFGAGSRLTVL.